This TCR beta chain was obtained from a study of blood T cell repertoires in COVID-19. The overall study: The origin of the acute and convalescent COVID-19 samples was the United States, Italy and Spain.

V lost 1 base and J 7 bases, leaving 10 bases between the germline ends. This CDR3 is 13 amino acids long. The germline V gene has CDR1 SGHTA and CDR2 FQGTGA. Enrolled through a virtual design, the participants were between roughly 18 and 89 years of age and came from 24 US areas. In the authors' methods: Using reference gene primer amplification, nucleated cell counts were estimated. The method was immunoSEQ multiplex PCR; TCRdb's version includes in-frame clones alone and lacks a portion of them. V and J calls plus clone size are reproduced from that table; the DNA served to infer D and trimming. The table shows 170,000 or so clones, with 70% to 80% occurring only once.

Material: PBMCs or T cells enriched from blood (not recorded which). V is TRBV7-3 and J is TRBJ1-1; a possible D gene is TRBD1 (5 bases). The TCR comes from a woman aged 45-65 years who had recovered from COVID-19. CDR3 protein: CASSLMQGGEAFF. CDR3 coding DNA: TGTGCCAGCAGCTTAATGCAGGGCGGTGAAGCTTTCTTT.